A selection of T cell receptor beta chains follows, all from one sample in a study of cytomegalovirus exposure and HLA in healthy donors. Clones were sequenced by immunoSEQ multiplex PCR, and TCRdb holds only the in-frame ones, with some missing. The repertoire has around 94,000 clones, around 78% of them found once; the top ten carry 4.4%. Input material: PBMCs. The source of these receptors is a male donor in good health and CMV-seropositive. Both conserved end residues are trimmed from each CDR3.

length: 13; J: TRBJ1-1; V: TRBV6-5; CDR3: ASRPLTGENTEAF
length: 12; J: TRBJ2-2; V: TRBV9; CDR3: ASSEYRVAGELF
length: 13; J: TRBJ1-1; V: TRBV19; CDR3: ASSIEASRGTEAF
length: 13; J: TRBJ2-1; V: TRBV5-8; CDR3: ASSLEGTSTNEQF
length: 8; J: TRBJ1-2; V: TRBV19; CDR3: ASRGNGYT
length: 15; J: TRBJ2-7; V: TRBV14; CDR3: ASSQERTSGSSYEQY
length: 14; J: TRBJ2-1; V: TRBV12-5; CDR3: ASGSPGLAGEDEQF
length: 16; J: TRBJ2-6; V: TRBV5-6; CDR3: ASSSKGVTLSGANVLT
length: 13; J: TRBJ2-7; V: TRBV28; CDR3: ASVGGTGGRNEQY
length: 13; J: TRBJ1-6; V: TRBV28; CDR3: ASSLSGGRGSPLH
length: 13; J: TRBJ2-7; V: TRBV28; CDR3: ASSRAGVGPYEQY
length: 8; J: TRBJ1-5; V: TRBV20-1; CDR3: SATTYTQH
length: 13; J: TRBJ1-5; V: TRBV28; CDR3: ASSFRAGAAQPQH
length: 14; J: TRBJ2-6; V: TRBV28; CDR3: ASTFLDSRGANVLT
length: 17; J: TRBJ2-3; V: TRBV27; CDR3: ASSLSAYRDSASTDTQY
length: 14; J: TRBJ1-3; V: TRBV19; CDR3: ASSSDQDNSGNTIY
length: 14; J: TRBJ2-1; V: TRBV5-1; CDR3: ASSLAGTGSYNEQF
length: 9; J: TRBJ2-1; V: TRBV2; CDR3: ATPDRSEQF
length: 16; J: TRBJ1-5; V: TRBV19; CDR3: ASSIDLTGVDSNQPQH
length: 16; J: TRBJ2-1; V: TRBV5-4; CDR3: ASSLGFEGATSYNEQF
length: 13; J: TRBJ2-5; V: TRBV18; CDR3: ASSPSTGTVRTQY
length: 13; J: TRBJ2-7; V: TRBV4-2; CDR3: ASSQDRGGSYEQY
length: 10; J: TRBJ1-2; V: TRBV6-6; CDR3: ASSYDIYGYT
length: 12; J: TRBJ2-2; V: TRBV7-9; CDR3: ASSSTGVTGELF
length: 14; J: TRBJ2-1; V: TRBV15; CDR3: ATSRDITSQHNEQF
length: 11; J: TRBJ2-7; V: TRBV7-9; CDR3: ASSLAGGYEQY
length: 11; J: TRBJ2-7; V: TRBV27; CDR3: ASSLMASYEQY
length: 13; J: TRBJ2-1; V: TRBV27; CDR3: ASSPTGQGASEQF
length: 15; J: TRBJ1-5; V: TRBV19; CDR3: ASSNGQGAFGNQPQH
length: 10; J: TRBJ2-5; V: TRBV29-1; CDR3: SVKTASGTQY
length: 12; J: TRBJ2-3; V: TRBV5-4; CDR3: ASSLDRVIDTQY
length: 12; J: TRBJ2-1; V: TRBV28; CDR3: ASSWTGGYNEQF
length: 11; J: TRBJ1-2; V: TRBV7-9; CDR3: ASSSKVRDGYT